Below are 16 T cell receptor beta chains sequenced from a single sample in a study of T cell repertoires in chronic hepatitis B. Sequencing was performed with immunoSEQ multiplex PCR; in TCRdb, only in-frame clones are kept and a portion is missing. The sample totals under 75 clones. Sequenced: HBV polymerase (pol387) epitope-specific CD8+ T cells from PBMCs. Every receptor here comes from a human donor with chronic hepatitis B virus infection.

With regard to this clone: The same CDR3 also results from other DNA sequences found in this sample. The rearrangement links TRBV6-1 to TRBJ2-2, with a possible D match to TRBD2 (5 bases). Trimming shortened V by 1 base and J by 3 bases, and 18 bases separated the two germline ends. This CDR3 spans 18 amino acids. Per germline, CDR1 MNHNS and CDR2 SASEGT. CDR3 DNA sequence: TGTGCCAGCAGTGAAGTACCGATAGGAGGCGTCGACACCGGGGAGCTGTTTTTT. Protein product: CASSEVPIGGVDTGELFF.

This rearrangement joins TRBV28 to TRBJ1-5; 7 nucleotides agree with TRBD1. The germline CDR1 and CDR2 sequences are MDHEN and SYDVKM. The CDR3 loop spans 17 amino acids. The V segment lost 5 bases and the J segment 3 bases; nucleotides outside the gene matches: 13. CDR3 sequence reads: CASSQIPPTGANQPQHF. CDR3 nucleotide sequence: TGTGCCAGCAGTCAAATCCCCCCCACAGGGGCCAATCAGCCCCAGCATTTT.

The count of this clone is one. This chain uses TRBV7-9 with TRBJ2-5, with no clear D. The CDR3 contains 16 residues. Trimming took 1 base from V and 5 from J, leaving 17 bases between them. In germline, CDR1 is SEHNR, CDR2 FQNEAQ (reference sequence). The CDR3 DNA reads as TGTGCCAGCAGCTTAGTACGGGTCATGTGGTTGGAGACCCAGTACTTC. Its translation: CASSLVRVMWLETQYF.

The V and J genes are TRBV27 and TRBJ2-3; D is possibly TRBD1 or TRBD2 (5 bases each). The CDR3 is 14 residues long. The ends were cut back, 1 base at V and 3 bases at J, with 8 bases in the middle. Germline-derived CDR1 and CDR2 are MNHEY and SMNVEV (reference sequence). The CDR3 protein is CASSLFEGTDTQYF. For the CDR3, the DNA is TGTGCCAGCAGTTTATTTGAGGGGACAGATACGCAGTATTTT.

The genes are TRBV7-3 and TRBJ1-3; no clear D. Germline CDR1 reads SGHTA; CDR2 reads FQGTGA. The CDR3 is 14 amino acids. The V end was cut by 5 bases, the J end by 2 bases, with 10 bases between. DNA for the CDR3: TGTGCCAGCAGCCCATCAGGTCCTGGAAACACCATATATTTT. It is translated as CASSPSGPGNTIYF.

The V call is TRBV2, the J call TRBJ2-1; 9 bases line up with TRBD1. Per germline, CDR1 SNHLY and CDR2 FYNNEI. This CDR3 contains 15 residues. V shed 8 bases and J 7 bases; nucleotides not matched to a gene: 12. CDR3 amino acids: CASDLPGQGLNEQFF. The CDR3 DNA reads as TGTGCCAGCGATCTCCCGGGACAGGGTTTGAATGAGCAGTTCTTC.

This chain links TRBV19 with TRBJ2-6, with a tentative D call TRBD2 (5 bases). This CDR3 contains 18 residues. CDR1 is LNHDA, CDR2 SQIVND, per germline (reference sequence). V was trimmed by 5 bases and J by 5 bases, leaving 22 bases between them. This CDR3 reads CASSVLATSQSRANVLTF. The CDR3 DNA follows: TGTGCCAGTAGTGTTTTAGCGACATCACAAAGTCGGGCCAACGTCCTGACTTTC.

This clone is termed hyperexpanded. This sequence joins TRBV7-2 and TRBJ2-5; D uncertain. The germline CDR1 and CDR2 sequences are SGHTA and FQGNSA. The ends were cut back, 1 base at V and 5 bases at J, with 17 bases in the middle. This CDR3 contains 16 residues. The CDR3 loop reads CASSLVRVMWLETQYF. The CDR3 DNA reads as TGTGCCAGCAGCTTAGTACGGGTCATGTGGTTGGAGACCCAGTACTTC.

A single count supports this clone. The rearrangement uses TRBV6-1 and TRBJ2-6; no reliable D call. The V end was cut by 3 bases, the J end by 16 bases, with 31 bases between. Germline V gene data show CDR1 as MNHNS and CDR2 as SASEGT. CDR3 length equals 18 residues. CDR3 protein: CASSDFSSMTKSGQRLTF. In nucleotides, the CDR3 is TGTGCCAGCAGTGACTTCAGCTCTATGACAAAGTCGGGCCAACGTCTGACTTTC.

This clone was counted between two and nine times. CDR3 sequence reads: CASKLKYGGYNEQFF. In DNA form, the CDR3 reads TGTGCCAGCAAGTTGAAGTATGGAGGGTACAATGAGCAGTTCTTC. This chain joins TRBV28 and TRBJ2-1; tentatively, D is TRBD2 (6 bases). Germline CDR1 MDHEN, CDR2 SYDVKM. The CDR3 spans 15 residues. V shed 7 bases and J shed 4 bases, with 17 bases lying between them.

V usage is TRBV7-3 and J usage is TRBJ2-5; D is ambiguous. The length of the CDR3 is 16 residues. Germline V gene lookup returns CDR1 SGHTA and CDR2 FQGTGA. Trimming shortened V by 2 bases and J by 5 bases, and 18 bases separated the two germline ends. The CDR3 is CASSLVRVMWLETQYF. The CDR3, as DNA: TGTGCCAGCAGCTTAGTACGGGTCATGTGGTTGGAGACCCAGTACTTC.

The chain links TRBV9 to TRBJ2-5; D uncertain. The CDR3 covers 13 residues. CDR1 is SGDLS, CDR2 YYNGEE, per germline. Trimming pared 4 bases from V and 0 bases from J, leaving 7 bases between. CDR3 in amino acids: CASSSPYQETQYF. The CDR3 nucleotides read TGTGCCAGCAGCTCCCCATACCAAGAGACCCAGTACTTC.

The gene calls are TRBV5-4 and TRBJ2-7; 7 bases are shared with TRBD1. This CDR3 has 16 amino acids. Losses at the gene ends were 3 bases for V and 10 bases for J; bases not matched to a gene: 19. Germline loops: CDR1 SGHNT, CDR2 YYREEE (reference sequence). The CDR3 nucleotides read TGTGCCAGCAGCTCCTACCGGGACAGAGCTACTACTGATCAGTACTTC. As protein: CASSSYRDRATTDQYF.

In its sample, this clone was seen once. The chain employs TRBV13 and TRBJ2-7; no reliable D call. The V end lost 3 bases, the J end lost 0 bases, and 9 bases lay between the germline ends. The germline V gene encodes CDR1 PRHDT and CDR2 FYEKMQ (reference sequence). The CDR3 has 14 residues. The CDR3: CASSLFSLSYEQYF. The CDR3 region has the DNA TGTGCCAGCAGCTTGTTCAGCCTCTCCTACGAGCAGTACTTC.

This chain connects TRBV10-2 to TRBJ1-1, with 7 bases identical to TRBD1. The CDR3 is 16 residues long. After removal of 10 bases from V and 3 bases from J, the junction contained 17 bases not matched to a gene. Germline V gene lookup returns CDR1 WSHSY and CDR2 SAAADI. The CDR3 region has the DNA TGCGCCACCTCCCGGCGGTACAGGGGTGGGGACACTGAAGCTTTCTTT. Amino acid sequence: CATSRRYRGGDTEAFF.

The chain joins TRBV5-6 to TRBJ2-3; 8 positions agree with TRBD2. Germline lookup yields CDR1 SGHDT and CDR2 YYEEEE. This CDR3 comprises 17 residues. V trimming: 4 bases; J trimming: 0 bases; junction bases outside the gene matches: 10. CDR3 bases: TGTGCCAGCAGCCCTCTCTTTTCTAGCGGGAGCACAGATACGCAGTATTTT. It specifies CASSPLFSSGSTDTQYF.